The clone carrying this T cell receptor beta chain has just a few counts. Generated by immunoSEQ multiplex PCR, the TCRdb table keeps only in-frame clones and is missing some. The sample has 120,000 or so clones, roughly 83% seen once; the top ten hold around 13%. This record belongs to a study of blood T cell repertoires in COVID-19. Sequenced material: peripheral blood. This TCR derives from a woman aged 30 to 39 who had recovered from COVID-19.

The CDR3 sequence is CASNFFGSTEAFF. CDR3 nucleotide sequence: TGTGCCAGCAACTTTTTTGGGAGCACTGAAGCTTTCTTT. This chain connects TRBV6-4 to TRBJ1-1; D unresolved. This CDR3 has 13 amino acids. Germline assignment: CDR1 MRHNA and CDR2 SNTAGT. Trimming pared 7 bases from V and 4 bases from J, leaving 13 bases between.